The 4 T cell receptor beta chains presented below share a single source sample, sequenced in a study of beta chain features in type 1 diabetes. Sequenced material consisted of expressed TCRB transcripts (all of the isolated RNA was reverse transcribed). TCRdb's table, derived via immunoSEQ multiplex PCR, lists solely in-frame clones and lacks some. The sample has around 300,000 clones, 11% seen once. The source material was naive CD4+ T cells from blood. Receptors originate from a woman in her twenties or thirties in good health.

The chain links TRBV15 to TRBJ2-1, with D possibly being TRBD2 (5 bases). Trimming stripped 6 bases from V and 4 bases from J, with 10 bases between. Germline CDR1 LNHNV, CDR2 YYDKDF (reference sequence). This CDR3 spans 13 amino acids. The CDR3, as DNA: TGTGCCACCAGGACTATTCGTTACAATGAGCAGTTCTTC. Its translation: CATRTIRYNEQFF.

The chain combines TRBV4-2 with TRBJ2-1; a weak D match, TRBD2 (5 bases). Trimming removed 8 bases at V and 3 bases at J, with 17 bases between. Germline lookup yields CDR1 LGHNA and CDR2 YNFKEQ. CDR3 length: 15 amino acids. In nucleotides, the CDR3 is TGTGCCAGCGGAATGACTTCGGACTTCTACAATGAGCAGTTCTTC. Its translation is CASGMTSDFYNEQFF.

This chain links TRBV2 with TRBJ1-1; 7 bases fit TRBD1. From germline, CDR1 is SNHLY and CDR2 FYNNEI. The CDR3 is 14 amino acids. V shed 3 bases and J 7 bases; nucleotides not matched to a gene: 8. This CDR3 is CASSDPGQSFEAFF. DNA for the CDR3: TGTGCCAGCAGTGATCCGGGACAGAGTTTTGAAGCTTTCTTT.

The J gene is TRBJ2-7, the V gene TRBV25-1, with TRBD1 identical over 9 bases. Germline values: CDR1 MGHDK, CDR2 SYGVNS. V dropped 3 bases and J dropped 1; count of bases not matched to a gene: 7. This CDR3 has 16 amino acids. The CDR3 sequence is CASSELQGAVSYEQYF. For the CDR3, the DNA is TGTGCCAGCAGTGAGTTACAGGGGGCCGTTTCCTACGAGCAGTACTTC.